The 6 T cell receptor beta chains below all came from one sample that was sequenced in a study of identical twins. Each CDR3 protein is one row after TCRdb ran MiXCR on the 5' RACE reads. The repertoire holds 1.5 million to 2 million distinct CDR3 sequences, around a third seen once, with approximately 0.29% in the top ten. The material sequenced was cord blood. These receptors originate from a newborn girl in good health.

The chain carries TRBV10-3 and TRBJ2-7; D gene unclear. The CDR3 totals 12 residues. Germline CDR1 and CDR2: ENHRY and SYGVKD. Trimming stripped 3 bases from V and 3 bases from J, with 6 bases between. The CDR3 is CAISDSDYEQYF. DNA of the CDR3: TGTGCCATCAGTGACTCGGACTACGAGCAGTACTTC.

The CDR3 DNA follows: TGTGCCAGCAGCCGGAACGCCGGGACAGGGATTGAAAAACTGTTTTTT. Encoded protein: CASSRNAGTGIEKLFF. This chain links TRBV14 with TRBJ1-4; 9 bases are a match to TRBD1. Per germline, CDR1 SGHDN and CDR2 FVKESK. V was clipped by 4 bases and J by 7 bases; unmatched bases: 10. This CDR3 region has 16 residues.

The rearrangement uses TRBV4-1 and TRBJ2-4, with D maybe TRBD2 (6 bases). V lost 0 bases, J lost 7 bases, and 16 bases lay in between. The length of the CDR3 is 16 residues. CDR1 is MGHRA, CDR2 YSYEKL, per germline. CDR3 nucleotides: TGCGCCAGCAGCCAAGAGAAGGCAAGTCGGGGGAACATTCAGTACTTC. This gives the protein CASSQEKASRGNIQYF.

The DNA of the CDR3 is TGTGCCAGCAGCCCTAATGGACTAGCAGGCAATGAGCAGTACTTC. Protein sequence: CASSPNGLAGNEQYF. The J gene is TRBJ2-1, the V gene TRBV9; TRBD2 aligns across 8 bases. The DNA end is a closer match to TRBJ2-7, so the J assignment may be wrong. The CDR3 has 15 residues. The V gene's germline CDR1 is SGDLS and CDR2 YYNGEE.

V usage is TRBV7-9 and J usage is TRBJ1-3; D remains ambiguous. CDR1 is SEHNR, CDR2 FQNEAQ, per germline (reference sequence). Trimming removed 1 base from V and 0 bases from J, with 7 bases in between. The CDR3 is made up of 15 amino acids. Written as DNA, the CDR3 is TGTGCCAGCAGCTTAGTGATTGACTCTGGAAACACCATATATTTT. This encodes CASSLVIDSGNTIYF.

The rearrangement joins TRBV3-1 to TRBJ2-1; no clear D. Trimming took 0 bases from V and 0 from J, leaving 12 bases between them. Germline loops: CDR1 LGHDT, CDR2 YNNKEL (reference sequence). CDR3 length: 17 residues. In nucleotides, the CDR3 is TGTGCCAGCAGCCAAGACCCCCGGGTCCTCTCCTACAATGAGCAGTTCTTC. Protein product: CASSQDPRVLSYNEQFF.